These T cell receptor beta chains were read from a single sample in a study of early T cells in non-severe SARS-CoV-2 infection. Using its own MiXCR run on the 5' RACE reads, TCRdb lists one record per CDR3 protein. The sample shows approximately 45,000 distinct CDR3 sequences, approximately 10% of them seen only once. Input material: whole blood. These receptors all stem from an adult who was a healthcare worker with PCR-confirmed SARS-CoV-2 infection or an uninfected control (not recorded which). CDR3s include the opening cysteine and the closing phenylalanine or tryptophan. The D gene is left open where the match is weak. Some rows have no size entry. The others give once, few or many, or a class for an expanded clone.

clone size | J gene | D gene | V gene | CDR3 protein
many | TRBJ2-1 | TRBD2 | TRBV20-1 | CSAREGSDKPGGPVNEQFF
many | TRBJ1-2 | . | TRBV5-4 | CASSLEPGGGIRGYTF
. | TRBJ2-3 | . | TRBV5-4 | CASSTRGRGGTDTQYF
. | TRBJ1-1 | . | TRBV3-1 | CASSQGSTEAFF
few | TRBJ2-3 | . | TRBV7-2 | CASSPGGGSTDTQYF
. | TRBJ2-1 | . | TRBV11-2 | CASSWGASRFYEQFF
many | TRBJ2-1 | TRBD2 | TRBV7-2 | CASSLWGTSGVYNEQFF
. | TRBJ2-7 | . | TRBV30 | CAWSLRTYEQYF
few | TRBJ1-6 | . | TRBV6-5 | CASSPRLGNSPLHF
many | TRBJ1-2 | . | TRBV5-1 | CASSLETQGVPYGYTF